This TCR beta chain appears in the sequencing data of a study of post-analysis software for immune sequencing data. Unique molecular identifiers were present in the TCR beta cDNA libraries. Via MiXCR, TCRdb re-called the PCR reads, giving one row per CDR3 protein. The table has around 150,000 distinct CDR3 sequences, around 36% seen once. In the case of this clonotype: Its antigen remains unknown.

General study results and limits: Those samples that were prepared in the same batch co-clustered strongly by F measure. The five TRBV segments detected at higher frequency in patients than in controls included TRBV5-6, TRBV5-1 and TRBV20-1. Diversity measured as normalized Chao1 was significantly lower in multiple sclerosis patients than in controls.

This CDR3 spans 15 amino acids. CDR1 and CDR2 from the germline V gene are SGHVS and FQNEAQ. V was clipped by 4 bases and J by 0 bases, with 7 bases between them. The starting material was blood, obtained after autologous hematopoietic stem cell transplantation. This chain connects TRBV7-8 to TRBJ2-6; the D is unclear. The receptor's source is a girl aged 10-17 years with multiple sclerosis. CDR3 loop: CASSYSRSGANVLTF. The CDR3 DNA follows: TGTGCCAGCAGCTATAGTCGCTCTGGGGCCAACGTCCTGACTTTC.